A single sample gave rise to the 18 T cell receptor beta chains below, sequenced in a study of shared T cell receptors in the human thymus. The repertoire was sequenced with immunoSEQ multiplex PCR; TCRdb's copy has only in-frame clones and lacks some. The repertoire consists of about 730,000 clones, with roughly 85% occurring once and the leading ten covering 0.0095% to 0.013%. These data also featured in a second study, about human thymus T cells.

Material: thymocytes. The receptors come from a girl under three years old with a congenital heart defect.

V usage is TRBV6-1 and J usage is TRBJ2-3, with 7 bases identical to TRBD2. Germline-derived CDR1 and CDR2 are MNHNS and SASEGT. Unmatched junction bases numbered 5, after V lost 3 bases and J lost 2 bases. This CDR3 has 15 residues. The CDR3 DNA is TGTGCCAGCAGTGAGGGGGGGACCTACACAGATACGCAGTATTTT. Residues: CASSEGGTYTDTQYF.

This chain links TRBV6-5 with TRBJ1-6; D perhaps matches TRBD1 (5 bases). The CDR3 consists of 13 residues. Germline CDR1 is MNHEY and CDR2 is SVGAGI. V was trimmed by 0 bases and J by 11 bases, leaving 8 bases between them. The CDR3 nucleotides are TGTGCCAGCAGTTACTCCCTAGGGGCACCCCTCCACTTT. The encoded protein is CASSYSLGAPLHF.

The V call is TRBV10-3, the J call TRBJ1-2; 8 bases are shared with TRBD1. The CDR3 loop spans 15 amino acids. Trimming cost V 4 bases and J 4 bases; bases outside gene matches: 8. The germline gives CDR1 ENHRY, CDR2 SYGVKD. CDR3 in amino acids: CAISGQGAPSYGYTF. Written as DNA, the CDR3 is TGTGCCATCAGTGGCCAGGGGGCCCCCAGCTATGGCTACACCTTC.

This rearrangement joins TRBV2 to TRBJ1-3, with 8 bases matching TRBD1. Germline loops: CDR1 SNHLY, CDR2 FYNNEI. The V segment lost 4 bases and the J segment 4 bases; nucleotides outside the gene matches: 6. This CDR3 is 15 amino acids long. DNA for the CDR3: TGTGCCAGCAGTGTGGACAGGGCAGCCGGAAACACCATATATTTT. Protein: CASSVDRAAGNTIYF.

This chain joins TRBV5-1 and TRBJ2-7, with D possibly matching TRBD2 (5 bases). CDR3 length: 16 residues. Germline V gives CDR1 SGHRS, CDR2 YFSETQ. Trimming shortened V by 4 bases and J by 0 bases, and 17 bases separated the two germline ends. The CDR3 nucleotides are TGCGCCAGCAGCCCAGGACTCTCTTGGGGCTCCTACGAGCAGTACTTC. Translation: CASSPGLSWGSYEQYF.

The J gene is TRBJ1-1, the V gene TRBV4-1, with unresolved D. CDR3 size: 14 residues. The V end lost 1 base, the J end lost 2 bases, and 8 bases lay between the germline ends. Germline CDR1 MGHRA, CDR2 YSYEKL. In DNA form, the CDR3 reads TGCGCCAGCAGCCAAGGAGTTGTTAACACTGAAGCTTTCTTT. This translates into CASSQGVVNTEAFF.

This sequence joins TRBV5-3 and TRBJ1-6, with 9 nucleotides matching TRBD1. TRBV5-3 is annotated as an ORF whose role is uncertain. The trim removed 7 bases at V and 10 bases at J, leaving 12 bases unmatched. The CDR3 is 15 residues long. The DNA for the CDR3 is TGTGCCAGAGGGGGGGGGACAGGGAAACTATCACCCCTCCACTTT. Encoded protein: CARGGGTGKLSPLHF.

The genes are TRBV7-2 and TRBJ2-4, with D perhaps matching TRBD2 (6 bases). Per germline, CDR1 SGHTA and CDR2 FQGNSA. This CDR3 region has 15 residues. V lost 5 bases to trimming and J lost 6 bases, with 17 bases between them. As DNA, the CDR3 is TGTGCCAGCAGCCACTCCCCTCTAGCGAGAAACATTCAGTACTTC. As protein: CASSHSPLARNIQYF.

The V call is TRBV2, the J call TRBJ1-3; D is perhaps TRBD1 (6 bases). Germline V gives CDR1 SNHLY, CDR2 FYNNEI. The CDR3 spans 19 residues. Trimming removed 5 bases at V and 0 bases at J, with 23 bases between. The CDR3 DNA follows: TGTGCCAGCAGTTATGCCCCGGAAGAACAGGGCCTCTCTGGAAACACCATATATTTT. Translation: CASSYAPEEQGLSGNTIYF.

As DNA, the CDR3 is TGTGCCAGCAGGACTAGCGGGGGGGCCAATGAGCAGTTCTTC. Its protein product is CASRTSGGANEQFF. The V gene is TRBV19, the J gene TRBJ2-1, with 15 bases that match TRBD2. Germline V lookup: CDR1 LNHDA, CDR2 SQIVND (reference sequence). V lost 9 bases to trimming and J lost 6 bases; unmatched junction nucleotides: 3. The CDR3 is made up of 14 amino acids.

The V gene is TRBV14, the J gene TRBJ2-4, with 8 bases fitting TRBD1. Trimming removed 0 bases from V and 0 bases from J; junction bases left unmatched: 1. The CDR3 has 16 residues. Germline CDR1 reads SGHDN; CDR2 reads FVKESK. The CDR3 sequence: CASSQDRGLAKNIQYF. For the CDR3, the DNA is TGTGCCAGCAGCCAAGACAGGGGGCTAGCCAAAAACATTCAGTACTTC. Looking up the rest from reference TRBV14 and TRBJ2-4 gives the full variable domain: EAGVTQFPSHSVIEKGQTVTLRCDPISGHDNLYWYRRVMGKEIKFLLHFVKESKQDESGMPNNRFLAERTGGTYSTLKVQPAELEDSGVYFCASSQDRGLAKNIQYFGAGTRLSVL.

The CDR3: CASSRELEDTEAFF. CDR3 nucleotides: TGTGCCAGTAGCCGAGAGTTAGAGGACACTGAAGCTTTCTTT. J is TRBJ1-1 and V is TRBV19; no definite D call. CDR1 is LNHDA and CDR2 is SQIVND in the germline V gene (reference sequence). This CDR3 is 14 amino acids long. V was trimmed by 6 bases and J by 3 bases, leaving 14 bases between them.

Only a few counts were recorded for this clone. CDR3 loop: CASSQPTGGYYGYTF. For the CDR3, the DNA is TGTGCCAGCAGCCAGCCGACAGGGGGCTACTATGGCTACACCTTC. V and J are TRBV7-2 and TRBJ1-2; 10 bases fit TRBD1. The junction had 6 bases not matched to a gene; V was cut back by 5 bases and J by 3 bases. Germline CDR1 reads SGHTA; CDR2 reads FQGNSA. The CDR3 length is 15 residues.

This clone appeared once. The chain is built from TRBV6-1 and TRBJ2-7, with D uncertain. V was shortened by 9 bases and J by 3 bases, with 3 bases between the two germline ends. This CDR3 has 9 amino acids. Germline CDR1 and CDR2: MNHNS and SASEGT. CDR3 region: CASHYEQYF. As DNA, the CDR3 is TGTGCCAGTCACTACGAGCAGTACTTC.

The chain combines TRBV7-9 with TRBJ2-1, with 7 bases fitting TRBD1. This CDR3 is 14 amino acids long. The germline gives CDR1 SEHNR, CDR2 FQNEAQ (reference sequence). The V gene end was trimmed by 5 bases and the J gene end by 8 bases; junction bases not matched to a gene: 9. CDR3 bases: TGTGCCAGCAGCCAGACATACAGGGGTGATGAGCAGTTCTTC. Its translation: CASSQTYRGDEQFF.

In this sample, this clone turned up once. The V call is TRBV5-1, the J call TRBJ2-2; 8 positions match TRBD1. Germline CDR1 and CDR2: SGHRS and YFSETQ. J was trimmed by 1 base and V by 1 base; bases with no gene match: 6. CDR3 length equals 17 residues. CDR3 in amino acids: CASSLFQGARNTGELFF. DNA of the CDR3: TGCGCCAGCAGCTTGTTCCAGGGGGCTCGGAACACCGGGGAGCTGTTTTTT.

This chain links TRBV7-2 with TRBJ2-2; 8 bases agree with TRBD2. V lost 3 bases to trimming and J lost 1 base; unmatched junction nucleotides: 13. The CDR3 has 19 residues. Germline values: CDR1 SGHTA, CDR2 FQGNSA. The CDR3 nucleotides are TGTGCCAGCAGCTTTTCCTCCAGCGGGGGAAGAAAGAACACCGGGGAGCTGTTTTTT. It encodes CASSFSSSGGRKNTGELFF.

This chain uses TRBV19 with TRBJ1-2; D may be TRBD1 (6 bases). CDR3 length equals 14 residues. Germline assignment: CDR1 LNHDA and CDR2 SQIVND (reference sequence). V was shortened by 3 bases and J by 5 bases, with 13 bases between the two germline ends. The CDR3 DNA reads as TGTGCCAGTAGTATTTCGGACAGAGTATATGGCTACACCTTC. Protein: CASSISDRVYGYTF.